The clone carrying this TCR beta chain was picked up a small number of times. What it binds is not known. TCRdb processed the reads anew with MiXCR; each CDR3 protein has one entry. The repertoire has hundreds of thousands of distinct CDR3 sequences, approximately 25% of them found once; the top ten carry roughly 8%. Germline CDR1 reads SQVTM; CDR2 reads ANQGSEA. The CDR3 is 14 amino acids. V lost 3 bases and J lost 1; bases outside the gene matches: 2. This specimen belongs to a study of T cell repertoires in cytomegalovirus infection. Study-wide context: TCR beta signatures that were public indicated CMV infection and matching HLA type. Broader study findings: Dominating the ex vivo response were HLA-C-restricted CMV-specific TCR beta clonotypes. There were carriers of CMV plus the relevant HLA, and cumulative public TCR beta family frequency identified them.

The receptor was isolated from a human donor in good health (CMV status not recorded). Some clones in this sample may be carry-over from other donors' samples. What was sequenced was CD8+ T cells from PBMCs. The rearrangement joins TRBV29-1 to TRBJ2-1; TRBD2 agrees at 8 bases. Here the CDR3 reads CSVDGGGSYNEQFF. CDR3 nucleotide sequence: TGCAGCGTTGATGGCGGGGGGTCCTACAATGAGCAGTTCTTC.